This T cell receptor beta chain was sequenced for a study of cytotoxic CD8 clonotypes in ibrutinib-treated CLL. Cryopreserved PBMCs provided 1.5 to 2 micrograms of genomic DNA for the TCR beta libraries. Produced via immunoSEQ multiplex PCR; TCRdb's table is partial and in-frame only. The table includes roughly 63,000 clones, approximately 62% detected once. Germline-derived CDR1 and CDR2 are ENHRY and SYGVKD. V was pared by 8 bases and J by 10 bases, with 9 bases between. CDR3 length: 10 residues. The TCR comes from a human donor with chronic lymphocytic leukemia. Sequences were derived from PBMCs, sampled after 12 months of ibrutinib treatment. The gene calls are TRBV10-3 and TRBJ2-1; D is perhaps TRBD1 (6 bases). As DNA, the CDR3 is TGTGCCATCGGTCAGGGGGAGCAGTTCTTC. Translating it yields CAIGQGEQFF.